This is a list of T cell receptor beta chains from one sample in a study of shared clonotypes between healthy human individuals. Repertoires were generated with immunoSEQ multiplex PCR, while TCRdb's copy carries only in-frame clones and drops some. Seen here are approximately 590,000 clones, just under 97% observed once, and the top ten hold less than 0.13%. Source material: naive CD8+ T cells sorted from blood. Source of these receptors: a woman in her 30s in good health. Each CDR3 is given with its conserved first and last residue. Each record gives: CDR3 length, V gene, J gene, clone size, D gene, CDR3 DNA, CDR3 protein. A D gene is named only where the DNA matches it firmly. Rows give clone size only sometimes, using once, few, many, or a class for an expanded clone.

length: 19; V: TRBV15; J: TRBJ2-1; size: .; D: TRBD2; DNA: TGTGCCACCAGCAGAGATGGCGTCCTAAGCGGGAGGGTCGCCAATGAGCAGTTCTTC; CDR3: CATSRDGVLSGRVANEQFF
length: 18; V: TRBV5-1; J: TRBJ2-1; size: .; D: TRBD2; DNA: TGCGCCAGCAGCCAAAACCCCACTAGCGGGAGTATCCACAATGAGCAGTTCTTC; CDR3: CASSQNPTSGSIHNEQFF
length: 13; V: TRBV7-9; J: TRBJ1-5; size: .; D: .; DNA: TGTGCCAGCAGCCCTGACAGCAATCAGCCCCAGCATTTT; CDR3: CASSPDSNQPQHF
length: 16; V: TRBV27; J: TRBJ2-6; size: .; D: .; DNA: TGTGCCAGCGCAGGGGCCGGGAGATCCGGGGCCAACGTCCTGACTTTC; CDR3: CASAGAGRSGANVLTF
length: 17; V: TRBV12-1; J: TRBJ2-7; size: .; D: .; DNA: TGTGCCAGCAGCTTTGTTCCGGGACTAGCTAGGAGGTACGAGCAGTACTTC; CDR3: CASSFVPGLARRYEQYF
length: 13; V: TRBV27; J: TRBJ2-1; size: .; D: .; DNA: TGTGCCAGCAGTTTTCTAGGTTACAATGAGCAGTTCTTC; CDR3: CASSFLGYNEQFF
length: 16; V: TRBV6-1; J: TRBJ2-3; size: .; D: TRBD2; DNA: TGTGCCAGCAGTGAAGAGGAAGCGGGAGGACCAGATACGCAGTATTTT; CDR3: CASSEEEAGGPDTQYF
length: 12; V: TRBV10-1; J: TRBJ2-2; size: .; D: .; DNA: TGCGCCAGCAGTACAGGGACCGGGGAGCTGTTTTTT; CDR3: CASSTGTGELFF
length: 16; V: TRBV5-4; J: TRBJ2-7; size: .; D: .; DNA: TGTGCCAGCAGCTTGCCGAAGGCCTTGGGTGAAGACGAGCAGTACTTC; CDR3: CASSLPKALGEDEQYF
length: 14; V: TRBV27; J: TRBJ1-1; size: .; D: .; DNA: TGTGCCAGCGGTGTTAACGGCGGGAACACTGAAGCTTTCTTT; CDR3: CASGVNGGNTEAFF
length: 16; V: TRBV6-5; J: TRBJ2-2; size: few; D: TRBD2; DNA: TGTGCCAGCAGTTACGGGCTAGCGGTACTCACCGGGGAGCTGTTTTTT; CDR3: CASSYGLAVLTGELFF
length: 15; V: TRBV11-2; J: TRBJ2-7; size: once; D: .; DNA: TGTGCCAGCAGCTTATCCCCCAGTCCCCGTTTCGAGCAGTACTTC; CDR3: CASSLSPSPRFEQYF
length: 16; V: TRBV5-6; J: TRBJ2-2; size: .; D: .; DNA: TGTGCCAGCCAATTTGGCGGAGGTCCGATCACCGGGGAGCTGTTTTTT; CDR3: CASQFGGGPITGELFF
length: 18; V: TRBV28; J: TRBJ1-3; size: .; D: TRBD1; DNA: TGTGCCAGCACTTGGGGTGGACAGGGGTTGTATAATGGAAACACCATATATTTT; CDR3: CASTWGGQGLYNGNTIYF
length: 13; V: TRBV28; J: TRBJ1-5; size: .; D: .; DNA: TGTGCCAGCAGTTTGTGGGGTAATCAGCCCCAGCATTTT; CDR3: CASSLWGNQPQHF
length: 15; V: TRBV10-2; J: TRBJ2-1; size: .; D: TRBD1; DNA: TGCGCCAGCAGCGTTGACAGGGCTTCTGGGAATGAGCAGTTCTTC; CDR3: CASSVDRASGNEQFF
length: 14; V: TRBV4-1; J: TRBJ1-3; size: once; D: .; DNA: TGCGCCAGCAGCCAAGTTCAGGCCGGAAACACCATATATTTT; CDR3: CASSQVQAGNTIYF
length: 14; V: TRBV9; J: TRBJ2-7; size: .; D: .; DNA: TGTGCCAGCAGCGTAGGGGGCGGGACCTACGAGCAGTACTTC; CDR3: CASSVGGGTYEQYF
length: 13; V: TRBV7-9; J: TRBJ1-4; size: .; D: .; DNA: TGTGCCAGCAGCTTAGTGGCACGGGAAAAACTGTTTTTT; CDR3: CASSLVAREKLFF
length: 15; V: TRBV27; J: TRBJ2-1; size: .; D: TRBD2; DNA: TGTGCCAGCAGTGGGTACGCGGGAGACGGGAATGAGCAGTTCTTC; CDR3: CASSGYAGDGNEQFF
length: 13; V: TRBV11-2; J: TRBJ1-1; size: .; D: .; DNA: TGTGCCAGCAGCCTCGGAGGCGGGACGCGAGCTTTCTTT; CDR3: CASSLGGGTRAFF
length: 15; V: TRBV4-1; J: TRBJ2-2; size: .; D: TRBD2; DNA: TGCGCCAGCACTCCGTCGGGGGGGCTGAGCGGGGAGCTGTTTTTT; CDR3: CASTPSGGLSGELFF
length: 14; V: TRBV11-2; J: TRBJ2-7; size: .; D: .; DNA: TGTGCCAGCAGCACAGAAGACAGCTCCTACGAGCAGTACTTC; CDR3: CASSTEDSSYEQYF
length: 15; V: TRBV5-1; J: TRBJ1-1; size: few; D: .; DNA: TGCGCCAGCAGCTTGGGAGGAGGGGGACGAACTGAAGCTTTCTTT; CDR3: CASSLGGGGRTEAFF
length: 12; V: TRBV2; J: TRBJ1-1; size: .; D: .; DNA: TGTGCCAGCAGCCCGATAAGGGATGAAGCTTTCTTT; CDR3: CASSPIRDEAFF
length: 14; V: TRBV27; J: TRBJ1-2; size: .; D: .; DNA: TGTGCCAGCAGTTTCGGGGGGCCGGACTATGGCTACACCTTC; CDR3: CASSFGGPDYGYTF
length: 15; V: TRBV5-8; J: TRBJ2-6; size: .; D: .; DNA: TGTGCCAGCAGCCACCCCGGGGCTGGGGCCAACGTCCTGACTTTC; CDR3: CASSHPGAGANVLTF
length: 18; V: TRBV2; J: TRBJ2-2; size: .; D: TRBD2; DNA: TGTGCCAGCGCCGGACCCAGGACTAGCGGGAAAACAACCGGGGAGCTGTTTTTT; CDR3: CASAGPRTSGKTTGELFF
length: 15; V: TRBV27; J: TRBJ2-2; size: .; D: TRBD1; DNA: TGTGCCAGCAGTTTGGGGCAGGGGGCGACCGGGGAGCTGTTTTTT; CDR3: CASSLGQGATGELFF
length: 13; V: TRBV27; J: TRBJ1-1; size: once; D: .; DNA: TGTGCCAGCACTGGACTGTGGAACACTGAAGCTTTCTTT; CDR3: CASTGLWNTEAFF
length: 14; V: TRBV27; J: TRBJ2-7; size: .; D: TRBD1; DNA: TGTGCCAGCAGTGTGGGACAGGGGTTCTACGAGCAGTACTTC; CDR3: CASSVGQGFYEQYF
length: 16; V: TRBV11-2; J: TRBJ1-1; size: .; D: .; DNA: TGTGCCAGCAGCTTAATGCTCAGGCAAACCCACACTGAAGCTTTCTTT; CDR3: CASSLMLRQTHTEAFF
length: 14; V: TRBV13; J: TRBJ2-2; size: .; D: .; DNA: TGTGCCAGCAGCTCTAGAGACCGGCGCCGGGAGCTGTTTTTT; CDR3: CASSSRDRRRELFF
length: 21; V: TRBV19; J: TRBJ1-5; size: few; D: .; DNA: TGTGCCAGTCGCTCTATCGTTTCGAAGGGACAAGGTTCGACTAGCAATCAGCCCCAGCATTTT; CDR3: CASRSIVSKGQGSTSNQPQHF
length: 12; V: TRBV27; J: TRBJ2-1; size: .; D: .; DNA: TGTGCCAGCAGTTCGCTTGGAGTTGAGCAGTTCTTC; CDR3: CASSSLGVEQFF
length: 13; V: TRBV27; J: TRBJ1-5; size: .; D: .; DNA: TGTGCCAGCAGTTCGGGGGGCAATCAGCCCCAGCATTTT; CDR3: CASSSGGNQPQHF
length: 12; V: TRBV14; J: TRBJ2-1; size: .; D: .; DNA: TGTGCCAGCAGCCGCAAACATAATGAGCAGTTCTTC; CDR3: CASSRKHNEQFF
length: 10; V: TRBV29-1; J: TRBJ2-1; size: once; D: .; DNA: TGCAGCGTTGAAGCTGAGAAGCAGTTCTTC; CDR3: CSVEAEKQFF
length: 14; V: TRBV11-2; J: TRBJ1-5; size: .; D: TRBD1; DNA: TGTGCCAGCAGCCTGGACAGGATGGGGTACCCCCAGCATTTT; CDR3: CASSLDRMGYPQHF
length: 16; V: TRBV5-1; J: TRBJ2-5; size: .; D: .; DNA: TGCGCCAGCAGCTTGGAGTTCAATCGCCCACTCGAGACCCAGTACTTC; CDR3: CASSLEFNRPLETQYF
length: 13; V: TRBV7-8; J: TRBJ2-7; size: .; D: .; DNA: TGTGCCAGCAGCAACACAGGGTACTACGAGCAGTACTTC; CDR3: CASSNTGYYEQYF
length: 17; V: TRBV7-9; J: TRBJ1-2; size: .; D: .; DNA: TGTGCCAGCAGCAGGCACGGCGACGCCAGTCTAAGTAGTGGCTACACCTTC; CDR3: CASSRHGDASLSSGYTF
length: 16; V: TRBV15; J: TRBJ2-5; size: .; D: .; DNA: TGTGCCACCAGCAGCGCGACAGCAGGGGCGCGAAAGACCCAGTACTTC; CDR3: CATSSATAGARKTQYF
length: 13; V: TRBV10-3; J: TRBJ2-1; size: few; D: .; DNA: TGTGCCATCAGTGAGTCGGGCGGTTATGAGCAGTTCTTC; CDR3: CAISESGGYEQFF